This T cell receptor beta chain was found in a study of cytomegalovirus exposure and HLA in healthy donors. Whole-study context: HLA-typed donors were the source of about 90 million unique TCRs held in an early data release. Study results and limitations: Earlier analysis found most TCR beta V segments productive about 87% or about 30% of the time.

This CDR3 is built from 13 residues. CDR1 is GTSNPN, CDR2 SVGIG, per germline (reference sequence). Trimming shortened V by 5 bases and J by 7 bases, and 15 bases separated the two germline ends. To note about this clone: The antigen remains undetermined.

The PCR ran on 60 Vbeta and 13 Jbeta primers. Original methodology: As a later analysis found, there were 70 million to 90 million unique TCR beta chains, of which about 10 million were shared. The repertoire was sequenced with immunoSEQ multiplex PCR; TCRdb's copy has only in-frame clones and lacks some. V and J calls and clone size are given by that table; D and trimming were obtained from the DNA. The repertoire holds under 200,000 clones, with 82% as singletons. The chain joins TRBV30 to TRBJ2-1; tentatively, D is TRBD1 (6 bases). The receptor's source is a girl aged 5-17 years in good health and CMV-seropositive. The sample comprised PBMCs. CDR3 nucleotide sequence: TGTGCCTGGGTGACCAAGGGGGATAATGAGCAGTTCTTC. It codes for CAWVTKGDNEQFF.